The 18 T cell receptor beta chains given below trace back to one sample, sequenced in a study of blood T cell repertoires in COVID-19. Clones were sequenced by immunoSEQ multiplex PCR, and TCRdb holds only the in-frame ones, with some missing. The repertoire holds about 300,000 clones, with approximately 86% as singletons. The specimen sequenced was peripheral blood. Source of these receptors: an older man with acute or convalescent COVID-19.

This chain links TRBV7-8 with TRBJ1-5; D not certain. The ends were cut back, 2 bases at V and 5 bases at J, with 7 bases in the middle. Germline lookup yields CDR1 SGHVS and CDR2 FQNEAQ. The CDR3 is made up of 13 amino acids. In DNA, the CDR3 is TGTGCCAGCAGCTTACGCGAGGATCAGCCCCAGCATTTT. This translates into CASSLREDQPQHF.

The chain combines TRBV5-4 with TRBJ1-1, with D possibly being TRBD1 (5 bases). The CDR3 is 13 amino acids. Between the trimmed V and J ends, which lost 3 bases and 5 bases, there was a span of 11 bases. Looked up from germline, CDR1 is SGHNT and CDR2 is YYREEE (reference sequence). CDR3 loop: CASSYSGGTEAFF. The CDR3 nucleotides read TGTGCCAGCAGCTACTCGGGGGGGACTGAAGCTTTCTTT.

The chain employs TRBV25-1 and TRBJ1-4; D uncertain. V was cut by 1 base and J by 0 bases, with 6 bases left in between. The CDR3 contains 15 residues. CDR1 and CDR2 from the germline V gene are MGHDK and SYGVNS. In DNA, the CDR3 is TGTGCCAGCAGTGAATTACGGGCAACTAATGAAAAACTGTTTTTT. Translation gives CASSELRATNEKLFF.

J is TRBJ2-4 and V is TRBV27, with 10 positions matching TRBD2. CDR3 length: 15 residues. CDR1 and CDR2 (germline): MNHEY, SMNVEV (reference sequence). The trim removed 5 bases at V and 6 bases at J, leaving 7 bases unmatched. The CDR3: CASSNTGTSVNIQYF. For the CDR3, the DNA is TGTGCCAGCAGTAATACCGGGACTAGCGTAAACATTCAGTACTTC.

The rearrangement uses TRBV18 and TRBJ1-2, with unresolved D. Trimming stripped 2 bases from V and 2 bases from J, with 9 bases between. The CDR3 runs to 14 residues. Germline V gene sequence: CDR1 KGHSH, CDR2 LQKENI. The CDR3 sequence: CASSPGSGNYGYTF. Here the CDR3 DNA reads TGTGCCAGCTCACCAGGTAGCGGGAACTATGGCTACACCTTC.

A single count supports this clone. V gene TRBV5-5 combines with J gene TRBJ2-3; 11 nucleotides agree with TRBD2. The CDR3 is made up of 16 amino acids. The germline gives CDR1 SGHKS, CDR2 YYEKEE (reference sequence). V shed 4 bases and J 7 bases; nucleotides not matched to a gene: 11. DNA of the CDR3: TGTGCCAGCAGCCAAGTTGGGGCTAGCGGGAGGAATACGCAGTATTTT. This gives the protein CASSQVGASGRNTQYF.

This rearrangement joins TRBV2 to TRBJ2-7, with 7 bases aligning to TRBD2. The CDR3 runs to 15 residues. V lost 6 bases and J lost 2; bases outside the gene matches: 10. CDR1 is SNHLY, CDR2 FYNNEI, per germline. CDR3 sequence: CASRYGTTDAYEQYF. The CDR3 DNA sequence: TGTGCCAGCAGGTACGGGACTACCGATGCCTACGAGCAGTACTTC.

The chain has TRBV27 and TRBJ2-7; TRBD1 matches at 10 bases. CDR1 is MNHEY, CDR2 SMNVEV, per germline (reference sequence). Trimming removed 6 bases from V and 2 bases from J; junction bases left unmatched: 10. This CDR3 has 16 amino acids. CDR3 coding DNA: TGTGCCAGCAGAGCCATCTCCGGGACAGGGGCCTACGAGCAGTACTTC. Amino acids: CASRAISGTGAYEQYF.

This clone was found many times. The V gene is TRBV24-1, the J gene TRBJ1-5; D is possibly TRBD1 (5 bases). This CDR3 is 13 amino acids long. V was trimmed by 4 bases and J by 6 bases, leaving 9 bases between them. Germline V gives CDR1 KGHDR, CDR2 SFDVKD. The CDR3 sequence is CATSDRASQPQHF. Here the CDR3 DNA reads TGTGCCACCAGTGACAGGGCGAGTCAGCCCCAGCATTTT.

This clone was observed a handful of times. This sequence joins TRBV24-1 and TRBJ2-1, with 13 positions matching TRBD2. The length of the CDR3 is 16 residues. Trimming removed 2 bases from V and 7 bases from J; junction bases left unmatched: 4. Germline V CDR1 and CDR2: KGHDR, SFDVKD. The CDR3 reads CATSDSGTSGMNEQFF. The CDR3 DNA sequence: TGTGCCACCAGTGATTCTGGGACTAGCGGGATGAATGAGCAGTTCTTC.

This chain links TRBV5-4 with TRBJ2-5; TRBD1 might be the D (6 bases). CDR3 length: 14 residues. CDR1 is SGHNT, CDR2 YYREEE, per germline (reference sequence). The V and J ends lost 4 bases and 1 base respectively, with 11 bases between them. The CDR3 here is CASSKDRSQETQYF. The DNA of the CDR3 is TGTGCCAGCAGCAAGGACAGATCCCAAGAGACCCAGTACTTC.

This chain joins TRBV28 and TRBJ1-5, with TRBD1 matching over 10 bases. Germline assignment: CDR1 MDHEN and CDR2 SYDVKM. The CDR3 extends over 18 amino acids. Trimming took 3 bases from V and 7 from J; bases not matched to a gene: 15. This CDR3 is CASSFNSQGQGMLQPQHF. The DNA of the CDR3 is TGTGCCAGCAGTTTTAATAGCCAGGGACAGGGGATGCTACAGCCCCAGCATTTT.

This rearrangement joins TRBV30 to TRBJ1-5; no definite D call. The germline V and J ends were trimmed by 1 base and 8 bases, with 12 bases remaining between them. CDR3 length: 13 residues. CDR1 is GTSNPN and CDR2 is SVGIG in the germline V gene (reference sequence). CDR3 sequence (DNA): TGTGCCTGGAGTGGGCAACCAGCGGAGCCCCAGCATTTT. Residues: CAWSGQPAEPQHF.

This rearrangement joins TRBV28 to TRBJ1-2; TRBD1 matches 9 bases. The CDR3 totals 14 residues. Trimming took 6 bases from V and 8 from J; bases not matched to a gene: 10. Germline V gene lookup returns CDR1 MDHEN and CDR2 SYDVKM. Here the CDR3 DNA reads TGTGCCAGCAGAACTCCACAGGGGGCAGGGGGCTACACCTTC. This gives the protein CASRTPQGAGGYTF.

This clone came up once. This rearrangement joins TRBV15 to TRBJ1-1, with no clear D. V lost 3 bases and J 1 base, leaving 15 bases between the germline ends. The length of the CDR3 is 16 residues. Germline loops: CDR1 LNHNV, CDR2 YYDKDF (reference sequence). CDR3 DNA sequence: TGTGCCACCAGCAGCGCCCCTGGGCGTTCGAACACTGAAGCTTTCTTT. Translated, it gives CATSSAPGRSNTEAFF.

This clone came up once. The rearrangement joins TRBV19 to TRBJ1-1; a weak D match, TRBD1 (5 bases). This CDR3 has 15 residues. From germline, CDR1 is LNHDA and CDR2 SQIVND (reference sequence). V lost 5 bases and J 0 bases, leaving 13 bases between the germline ends. CDR3 protein: CASSPQGRMNTEAFF. The CDR3 nucleotides read TGTGCCAGTAGTCCCCAGGGTAGGATGAACACTGAAGCTTTCTTT.

This rearrangement joins TRBV6-5 to TRBJ2-7; D is undetermined. Looked up from germline, CDR1 is MNHEY and CDR2 is SVGAGI. This CDR3 comprises 15 residues. The V end lost 0 bases, the J end lost 0 bases, and 9 bases lay between the germline ends. The CDR3 DNA reads as TGTGCCAGCAGTTACTCGGGCATCAGCTCCTACGAGCAGTACTTC. Protein product: CASSYSGISSYEQYF.

This chain connects TRBV9 to TRBJ2-2; 9 nucleotides line up with TRBD1. Germline V lookup: CDR1 SGDLS, CDR2 YYNGEE. V shed 4 bases, J shed 7 bases, and the junction held 8 bases outside the gene matches. The CDR3 loop spans 15 amino acids. CDR3 loop: CASSPGTGLNGELFF. The CDR3 DNA reads as TGTGCCAGCAGCCCCGGGACAGGGCTCAACGGGGAGCTGTTTTTT.